This TCR beta chain was sequenced in a study of T cells in Graves' hyperthyroidism and ophthalmopathy. Findings and caveats of the study: Blood also carried most thyroid clonotypes expanded above 0.001.

Amplification targeted TCR beta CDR3 regions from RNA transcripts. First-round RT-PCR of the TCR CDR3 relied on the HTBI primer set. TCRdb re-analysed the multiplex PCR reads in MiXCR, keeping a single row per CDR3 protein. The table records fewer than 450,000 distinct CDR3 sequences, roughly 15% of them present only once. The sample holds many counts of this clonotype. Its antigen remains unidentified. Among ophthalmopathy patients, the Clinical Activity Score reached at least 3, the NOSPECS grade reached at least 4, and duration remained under 3 months. Patients were excluded because of uncontrolled infection, other autoimmune disease, pregnancy or lactation. Orbital computed tomography, thyroid ultrasound, serum thyroxine and TRAb, and clinical symptoms together informed the diagnoses. The V gene end was trimmed by 2 bases and the J gene end by 9 bases; junction bases not matched to a gene: 17. Germline loops: CDR1 SEHNR, CDR2 FQNEAQ (reference sequence). The CDR3 is 20 residues long.

Sequencing was performed on blood. This TCR came from a woman aged 55-70 years with Graves' ophthalmopathy. This chain joins TRBV7-9 and TRBJ2-1; 15 bases agree with TRBD2. The CDR3 nucleotides read TGTGCCAGCAGCTTATCAGGAGGGCCGGGACTAGCGGGAGGAAGGGCTGAGCAGTTCTTC. Its protein is CASSLSGGPGLAGGRAEQFF.